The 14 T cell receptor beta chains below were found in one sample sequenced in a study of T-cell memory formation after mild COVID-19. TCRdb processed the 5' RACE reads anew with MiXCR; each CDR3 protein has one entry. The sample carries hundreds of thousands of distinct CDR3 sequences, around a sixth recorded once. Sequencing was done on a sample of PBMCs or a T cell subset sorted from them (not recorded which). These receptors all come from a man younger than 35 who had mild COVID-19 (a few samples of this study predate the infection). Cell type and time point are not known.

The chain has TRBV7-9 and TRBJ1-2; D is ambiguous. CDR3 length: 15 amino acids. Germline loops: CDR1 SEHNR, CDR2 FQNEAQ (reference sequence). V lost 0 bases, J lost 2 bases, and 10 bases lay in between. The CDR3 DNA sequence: TGTGCCAGCAGCTTAGCAGGCATCATGAACTATGGCTACACCTTC. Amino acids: CASSLAGIMNYGYTF.

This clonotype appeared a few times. Written as DNA, the CDR3 is TGTGCCAGCAGTTTCGTCAGCTATGGCTACACCTTC. Translation: CASSFVSYGYTF. The chain employs TRBV12-3 or TRBV12-4 and TRBJ1-2; D gene ambiguous. The V and J ends lost 3 bases and 4 bases respectively, with 6 bases between them. There are 12 residues in the CDR3.

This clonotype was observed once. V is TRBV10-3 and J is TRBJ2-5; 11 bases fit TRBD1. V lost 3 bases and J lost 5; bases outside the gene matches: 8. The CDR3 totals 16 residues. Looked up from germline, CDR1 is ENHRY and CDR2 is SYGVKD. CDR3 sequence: CAISDSGQGAWETQYF. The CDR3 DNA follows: TGTGCCATCAGTGATTCCGGACAGGGGGCGTGGGAGACCCAGTACTTC.

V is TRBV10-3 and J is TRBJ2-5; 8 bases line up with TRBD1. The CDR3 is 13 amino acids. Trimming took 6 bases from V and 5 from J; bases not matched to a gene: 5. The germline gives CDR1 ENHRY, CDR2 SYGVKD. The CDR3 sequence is CAIRKDREETQYF. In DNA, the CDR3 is TGTGCCATCAGAAAGGACAGGGAGGAGACCCAGTACTTC.

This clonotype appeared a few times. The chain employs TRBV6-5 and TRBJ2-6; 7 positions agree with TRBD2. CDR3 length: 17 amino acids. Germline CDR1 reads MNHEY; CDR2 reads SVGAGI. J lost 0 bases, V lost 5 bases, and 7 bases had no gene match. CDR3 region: CASSRLRGSSGANVLTF. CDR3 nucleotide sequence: TGTGCCAGCAGTCGTCTCCGCGGGAGCTCTGGGGCCAACGTCCTGACTTTC.

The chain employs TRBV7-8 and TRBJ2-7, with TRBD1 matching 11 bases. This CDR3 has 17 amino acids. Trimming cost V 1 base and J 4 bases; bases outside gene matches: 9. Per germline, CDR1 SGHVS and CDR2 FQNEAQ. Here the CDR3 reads CASSLGSGQGAMYEQYF. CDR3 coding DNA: TGTGCCAGCAGCTTAGGTTCCGGACAGGGGGCGATGTACGAGCAGTACTTC.

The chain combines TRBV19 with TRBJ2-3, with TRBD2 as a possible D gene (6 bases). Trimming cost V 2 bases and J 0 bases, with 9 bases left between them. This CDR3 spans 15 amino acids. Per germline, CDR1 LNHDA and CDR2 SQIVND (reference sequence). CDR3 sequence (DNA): TGTGCCAGTAGTATAATTGGGACTAGCACAGATACGCAGTATTTT. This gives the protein CASSIIGTSTDTQYF.

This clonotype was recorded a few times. CDR3 sequence (DNA): TGCAGCGTATGGGGACAGGGTGGGAACGAGCAGTACTTC. It specifies CSVWGQGGNEQYF. V is TRBV29-1 and J is TRBJ2-7; TRBD1 agrees at 9 bases. The germline CDR1 and CDR2 sequences are SQVTM and ANQGSEA. The V segment lost 6 bases and the J segment 5 bases; nucleotides outside the gene matches: 8. The CDR3 is 13 residues long.

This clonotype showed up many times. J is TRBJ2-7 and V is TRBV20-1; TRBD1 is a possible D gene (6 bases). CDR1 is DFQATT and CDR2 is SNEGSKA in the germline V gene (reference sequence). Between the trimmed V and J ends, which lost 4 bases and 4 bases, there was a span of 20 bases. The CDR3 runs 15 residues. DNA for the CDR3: TGCAGTGCTACCCCCGGGGCCCTTCAGGGGTACGAGCAGTACTTC. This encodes CSATPGALQGYEQYF.

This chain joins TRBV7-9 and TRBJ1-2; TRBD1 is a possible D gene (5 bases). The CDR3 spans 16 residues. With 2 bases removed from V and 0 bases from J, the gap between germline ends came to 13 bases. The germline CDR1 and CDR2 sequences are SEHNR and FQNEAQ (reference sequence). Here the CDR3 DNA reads TGTGCCAGCAGCTTAAGATCAAGACAGTCTAACTATGGCTACACCTTC. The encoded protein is CASSLRSRQSNYGYTF.

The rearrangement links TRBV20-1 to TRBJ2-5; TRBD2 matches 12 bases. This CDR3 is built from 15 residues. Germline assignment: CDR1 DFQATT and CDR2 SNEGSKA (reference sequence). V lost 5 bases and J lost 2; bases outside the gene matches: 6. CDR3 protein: CSASLAGGPQETQYF. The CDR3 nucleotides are TGCAGTGCTTCCCTAGCGGGGGGGCCGCAAGAGACCCAGTACTTC.

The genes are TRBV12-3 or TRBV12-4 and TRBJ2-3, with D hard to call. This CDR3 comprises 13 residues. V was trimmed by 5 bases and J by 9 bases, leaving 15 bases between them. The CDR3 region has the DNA TGTGCCAGCAGTATACGGACCACTCAGACGCAGTATTTT. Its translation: CASSIRTTQTQYF.

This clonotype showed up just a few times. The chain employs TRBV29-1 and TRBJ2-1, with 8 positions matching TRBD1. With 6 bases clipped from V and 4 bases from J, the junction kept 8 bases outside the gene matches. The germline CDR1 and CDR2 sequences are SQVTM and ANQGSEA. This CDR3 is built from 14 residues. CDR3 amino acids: CSVQTGAGYNEQFF. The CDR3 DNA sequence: TGCAGCGTACAGACAGGGGCCGGGTACAATGAGCAGTTCTTC.

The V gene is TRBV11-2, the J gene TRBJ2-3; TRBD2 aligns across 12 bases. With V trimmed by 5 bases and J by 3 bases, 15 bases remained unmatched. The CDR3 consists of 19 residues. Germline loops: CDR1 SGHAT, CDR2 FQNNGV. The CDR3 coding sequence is TGTGCCAGCAGCCGCAGAGGGGTGCTAGCGGGGGGGCCGACAGATACGCAGTATTTT. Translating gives CASSRRGVLAGGPTDTQYF.